The next 10 T cell receptor beta chains were all read from a single sample in a study of blood T cell repertoires in COVID-19. The repertoire was sequenced with immunoSEQ multiplex PCR; TCRdb's copy has only in-frame clones and lacks some. The repertoire holds approximately 280,000 clones, with about 89% as singletons. Specimen: PBMCs or T cells enriched from blood (not recorded which). The receptors shown here come from a woman younger than 35 who had recovered from COVID-19.

CDR3 in amino acids: CASQTSGRPLDTQYF. CDR3 nucleotides: TGCGCCAGTCAAACTAGCGGGAGGCCCTTAGATACGCAGTATTTT. This sequence joins TRBV5-1 and TRBJ2-3; 12 bases match TRBD2. V was clipped by 8 bases and J by 5 bases; unmatched bases: 9. The CDR3 totals 15 residues. Germline V CDR1 and CDR2: SGHRS, YFSETQ.

This sequence joins TRBV6-1 and TRBJ2-7; D gene unclear. Looked up from germline, CDR1 is MNHNS and CDR2 is SASEGT. V gave up 2 bases and J gave up 3 bases, with 11 bases separating them. This CDR3 is 14 amino acids long. The CDR3 nucleotides are TGTGCCAGCAGTGAAAGTTTGGGCAGCTACGAGCAGTACTTC. Protein: CASSESLGSYEQYF.

The chain is built from TRBV2 and TRBJ2-7; D possibly corresponds to TRBD2 (6 bases). V dropped 3 bases and J dropped 7 bases, with 13 bases sitting between them. The CDR3 has 13 residues. Germline V gene lookup returns CDR1 SNHLY and CDR2 FYNNEI. The DNA for the CDR3 is TGTGCCAGCAGTGAGCGGGGCGGTATGGAGCAGTACTTC. It specifies CASSERGGMEQYF. Based on the CDR3 plus reference TRBV2 and TRBJ2-7, the full variable domain is EPEVTQTPSHQVTQMGQEVILRCVPISNHLYFYWYRQILGQKVEFLVSFYNNEISEKSEIFDDQFSVERPDGSNFTLKIRSTKLEDSAMYFCASSERGGMEQYFGPGTRLTVT.

The chain couples TRBV5-4 to TRBJ2-1; TRBD1 aligns across 9 bases. This CDR3 spans 14 amino acids. Germline values: CDR1 SGHNT, CDR2 YYREEE (reference sequence). J gave up 4 bases and V 4 bases, and 3 bases lay outside the gene matches. CDR3 region: CASSEGQGYNEQFF. The CDR3 coding sequence is TGTGCCAGCAGCGAGGGACAGGGTTACAATGAGCAGTTCTTC. The variable domain in full, completed from reference TRBV5-4 and TRBJ2-1, reads ETGVTQSPTHLIKTRGQQVTLRCSSQSGHNTVSWYQQALGQGPQFIFQYYREEENGRGNFPPRFSGLQFPNYSSELNVNALELDDSALYLCASSEGQGYNEQFFGPGTRLTVL.

V is TRBV7-8 and J is TRBJ2-5; TRBD2 aligns across 8 bases. Trimming removed 5 bases from V and 5 bases from J; junction bases left unmatched: 10. CDR3 length: 15 residues. The germline gives CDR1 SGHVS, CDR2 FQNEAQ. The CDR3 DNA reads TGTGCCAGCAGCCAAACGGGGGGGGGCGGTGAGACCCAGTACTTC. This sequence encodes CASSQTGGGGETQYF. Full variable domain (missing parts from reference TRBV7-8 and TRBJ2-5): GAGVSQSPRYKVAKRGQDVALRCDPISGHVSLFWYQQALGQGPEFLTYFQNEAQLDKSGLPSDRFFAERPEGSVSTLKIQRTQQEDSAVYLCASSQTGGGGETQYFGPGTRLLVL.

The V call is TRBV7-6, the J call TRBJ2-1, with 14 nucleotides matching TRBD2. V lost 1 base and J lost 10; bases outside the gene matches: 3. This CDR3 is 15 amino acids long. Germline V gene data show CDR1 as SGHVS and CDR2 as FNYEAQ. The CDR3 loop is CASSLGLAGGREQFF. The CDR3 coding sequence is TGTGCCAGCAGCTTAGGACTAGCGGGAGGGCGGGAGCAGTTCTTC.

This rearrangement joins TRBV7-8 to TRBJ1-6, with a weak D call TRBD1 (5 bases). The germline gives CDR1 SGHVS, CDR2 FQNEAQ. V lost 1 base, J lost 0 bases, and 10 bases lay in between. The length of the CDR3 is 17 residues. The CDR3 nucleotides read TGTGCCAGCAGCTTAGTTAGACAGAGCTCCTATAATTCACCCCTCCACTTT. It translates to CASSLVRQSSYNSPLHF.

This chain links TRBV6-5 with TRBJ2-1; D not resolved. V was shortened by 4 bases and J by 2 bases, with 3 bases between the two germline ends. This CDR3 contains 12 residues. Per germline, CDR1 MNHEY and CDR2 SVGAGI. DNA of the CDR3: TGTGCCAGCAGTTCTACCTACAATGAGCAGTTCTTC. Protein product: CASSSTYNEQFF.

The rearrangement joins TRBV5-1 to TRBJ1-1, with a weak D call TRBD1 (6 bases). Germline V CDR1 and CDR2: SGHRS, YFSETQ. The CDR3 contains 15 residues. V lost 4 bases and J 1 base, leaving 14 bases between the germline ends. In DNA form, the CDR3 reads TGCGCCAGCAGCCAAGGGGGGGCAGCGAACACTGAAGCTTTCTTT. It specifies CASSQGGAANTEAFF. The variable domain in full, with the rest retrieved from reference TRBV5-1 and TRBJ1-1, is KAGVTQTPRYLIKTRGQQVTLSCSPISGHRSVSWYQQTPGQGLQFLFEYFSETQRNKGNFPGRFSGRQFSNSRSEMNVSTLELGDSALYLCASSQGGAANTEAFFGQGTRLTVV.

The chain links TRBV7-9 to TRBJ2-3, with 8 bases identical to TRBD2. The trim removed 5 bases at V and 3 bases at J, leaving 10 bases unmatched. This CDR3 contains 16 residues. From germline, CDR1 is SEHNR and CDR2 FQNEAQ (reference sequence). In DNA, the CDR3 is TGTGCCAGCAGCCCTCACCCCGGGGGGGCAACAGATACGCAGTATTTT. This encodes CASSPHPGGATDTQYF.